This T cell receptor beta chain stems from a study of patients and donors after allogeneic stem cell transplantation. The V end lost 10 bases, the J end lost 4 bases, and 17 bases lay between the germline ends. Germline CDR1 LNHDA, CDR2 SQIVND (reference sequence). This CDR3 has 14 amino acids. TCRdb reprocessed the RT-PCR reads via MiXCR and lists one record per CDR3 protein. The sample shows roughly 940,000 distinct CDR3 sequences, approximately 19% of them seen only once. The clonotype originates from a human donor who was either an allogeneic HSCT recipient or a stem cell or donor lymphocyte infusion donor (not recorded which). It is not recorded whose cells these are; they may come from a transplant donor. This chain links TRBV19 with TRBJ2-1, with D possibly matching TRBD2 (5 bases). Sequenced material: blood, either unsorted or a sorted T cell fraction (not recorded which). The CDR3 bases are TGTGCCACCAGCGACTACCCCCTTTACAATGAGCAGTTCTTC. Amino acid sequence: CATSDYPLYNEQFF.